This TCR beta chain was recovered during a study of blood T cell repertoires in COVID-19. The overall study: Researchers got acute and convalescent COVID-19 samples from the United States, Italy and Spain. Nucleic acid was either cDNA or gDNA, and it came from T cells, B-cell-depleted T cells, or PBMCs.

Source study methods: Estimates of nucleated cell counts were drawn from the amplification of reference gene primers. Data came from immunoSEQ multiplex PCR; TCRdb stores just in-frame clones and leaves some out. The V and J calls and clone size are taken from that table; D and trimming were inferred from the DNA. The top ten clones hold under 8% of a sample with approximately 300,000 clones, 70% to 90% of them seen once. This TCR was sampled from a man aged 18 to 29 who had recovered from COVID-19. The sample taken for sequencing was peripheral blood.

The CDR3 nucleotides read TGTGCCAGCAGCCCTAGCGGGGGTCACTACGAGCAGTACTTC. Translating it yields CASSPSGGHYEQYF. This chain links TRBV9 with TRBJ2-7; 10 bases map to TRBD2. V lost 4 bases to trimming and J lost 3 bases; unmatched junction nucleotides: 4. Germline CDR1 and CDR2: SGDLS and YYNGEE. This CDR3 contains 14 residues.